Listed below are T cell receptor beta chains from one sample, sequenced in a study of T-cell reconstitution after alpha-beta-depleted transplantation in children. MiXCR, applied by TCRdb to the PCR reads, yields one record per CDR3 protein. The table has about 460,000 distinct CDR3 sequences, over 10% seen once; the top ten hold 11% to 15%. The source material was PBMCs, mostly from graft donor cells, sampled 180 days after TCRalphabeta/CD19-depleted stem cell transplant. All receptors come from a female patient aged 2-9 years who had a stem cell transplant for aplastic anemia, so the T cells may come from the graft donor. CDR3s include the opening cysteine and the closing phenylalanine or tryptophan. The D gene is left open where the match is weak. Only some rows state a clone size, as once, few, many or a class for expanded clones.

D gene: NA; V gene: TRBV5-5; clone size: few; CDR3 length: 17; J gene: TRBJ2-3; CDR3 DNA: TGTGCCAGCAGCTTGGCCGATCCCCCACGAACTAACTATACGCAGTATTTT; CDR3 protein: CASSLADPPRTNYTQYF
D gene: NA; V gene: TRBV7-2; clone size: NA; CDR3 length: 15; J gene: TRBJ2-3; CDR3 DNA: TGTGCCAGCAGCTTCACGGCAGGCCCCACTACATCGCAGTATTTT; CDR3 protein: CASSFTAGPTTSQYF
D gene: TRBD2; V gene: TRBV11-2; clone size: few; CDR3 length: 17; J gene: TRBJ2-1; CDR3 DNA: TGTGCCAGCAGCTTAGATCGCCTAGCGGGAGGGCCCAATGAGCAGTTCTTC; CDR3 protein: CASSLDRLAGGPNEQFF
D gene: TRBD1; V gene: TRBV19; clone size: NA; CDR3 length: 15; J gene: TRBJ2-3; CDR3 DNA: TGTGCCACTCGGGACAGGGACTTTAGCACAGATACGCAGTATTTT; CDR3 protein: CATRDRDFSTDTQYF
D gene: NA; V gene: TRBV24-1; clone size: few; CDR3 length: 16; J gene: TRBJ2-1; CDR3 DNA: TGTGCCACCAGTGATTATCTTCGGGACTCTTACAATGAGCAGTTCTTC; CDR3 protein: CATSDYLRDSYNEQFF
D gene: TRBD2; V gene: TRBV7-6; clone size: once; CDR3 length: 16; J gene: TRBJ2-1; CDR3 DNA: TGTGCCAGCAGCCGTAGCGGGAGGGCCCTCCACAATGAGCAGTTCTTC; CDR3 protein: CASSRSGRALHNEQFF
D gene: NA; V gene: TRBV12-3/TRBV12-4; clone size: few; CDR3 length: 15; J gene: TRBJ2-2; CDR3 DNA: TGTGCCAGCAGACAGCAGAGCCAAAACACCGGGGAGCTGTTTTTT; CDR3 protein: CASRQQSQNTGELFF
D gene: NA; V gene: TRBV20-1; clone size: few; CDR3 length: 11; J gene: TRBJ1-2; CDR3 DNA: TGCAGTGCTAGACCCGACCATGGCTACACCTTC; CDR3 protein: CSARPDHGYTF
D gene: TRBD2; V gene: TRBV28; clone size: NA; CDR3 length: 14; J gene: TRBJ2-7; CDR3 DNA: TGTGCCAGCACCAGCGGGACGAGCTCCTACGAGCAGTACTTC; CDR3 protein: CASTSGTSSYEQYF
D gene: NA; V gene: TRBV6-5; clone size: NA; CDR3 length: 16; J gene: TRBJ2-7; CDR3 DNA: TGTGCCAGCAGTTACTCTAGGGGCAGGAGCTCCTACGAGCAGTACTTC; CDR3 protein: CASSYSRGRSSYEQYF
D gene: NA; V gene: TRBV6-5; clone size: many; CDR3 length: 15; J gene: TRBJ2-1; CDR3 DNA: TGTGCCAGCAGTTACTCGTTGGGCTCCTACAATGAGCAGTTCTTC; CDR3 protein: CASSYSLGSYNEQFF
D gene: NA; V gene: TRBV29-1; clone size: NA; CDR3 length: 12; J gene: TRBJ1-1; CDR3 DNA: TGCAGCGTTGCTAAGGGGGAGGGTGAAGCTTTCTTT; CDR3 protein: CSVAKGEGEAFF
D gene: TRBD1; V gene: TRBV7-9; clone size: NA; CDR3 length: 16; J gene: TRBJ1-1; CDR3 DNA: TGTGCCAGCAGCTTTCTGACAGGGCAGGGGAACACTGAAGCTTTCTTT; CDR3 protein: CASSFLTGQGNTEAFF
D gene: TRBD2; V gene: TRBV19; clone size: NA; CDR3 length: 15; J gene: TRBJ2-5; CDR3 DNA: TGTGCCAGTAGTATATCCCCGGGGAGGGATGAGACCCAGTACTTC; CDR3 protein: CASSISPGRDETQYF
D gene: TRBD1; V gene: TRBV10-3; clone size: NA; CDR3 length: 16; J gene: TRBJ1-2; CDR3 DNA: TGTGCCATCAGTGGAGGGGGGGACAGTCTATATGATGGCTACACCTTC; CDR3 protein: CAISGGGDSLYDGYTF
D gene: NA; V gene: TRBV28; clone size: once; CDR3 length: 15; J gene: TRBJ2-6; CDR3 DNA: TGTGCCAGCAGAAGACCTACCTCTGGGGCCAACGGCCTGACTTTC; CDR3 protein: CASRRPTSGANGLTF
D gene: TRBD1; V gene: TRBV20-1; clone size: few; CDR3 length: 13; J gene: TRBJ2-7; CDR3 DNA: TGCAGTGCGGTACAGGGACAGACCTACGAGCAGTACTTC; CDR3 protein: CSAVQGQTYEQYF
D gene: NA; V gene: TRBV7-2; clone size: few; CDR3 length: 15; J gene: TRBJ1-1; CDR3 DNA: TGTGCCAGCAGCCTAGGCCATTACAGGAACACTGAAGCTTTCTTT; CDR3 protein: CASSLGHYRNTEAFF
D gene: NA; V gene: TRBV9; clone size: NA; CDR3 length: 15; J gene: TRBJ2-7; CDR3 DNA: TGTGCCAGCAGCGTAGAGTGGACATCAACCTACGAGCAGTACTTC; CDR3 protein: CASSVEWTSTYEQYF
D gene: NA; V gene: TRBV25-1; clone size: NA; CDR3 length: 15; J gene: TRBJ1-1; CDR3 DNA: TGTGCCAGCAGTGTCTTGCGAGGGGGGAACACTGAAGCTTTCTTT; CDR3 protein: CASSVLRGGNTEAFF
D gene: NA; V gene: TRBV20-1; clone size: few; CDR3 length: 15; J gene: TRBJ1-3; CDR3 DNA: TGCAGTGCTAGAGATGGGGAGGGATCTGGAAACACCATATATTTT; CDR3 protein: CSARDGEGSGNTIYF
D gene: NA; V gene: TRBV7-9; clone size: NA; CDR3 length: 12; J gene: TRBJ1-5; CDR3 DNA: TGTGCCAGCAGCTTGGACGAACGCCCCCAGCATTTT; CDR3 protein: CASSLDERPQHF
D gene: NA; V gene: TRBV7-2; clone size: many; CDR3 length: 16; J gene: TRBJ2-3; CDR3 DNA: TGTGCCAGCAGCTTAAGGCGGGTAGTGAGCACAGATACGCAGTATTTT; CDR3 protein: CASSLRRVVSTDTQYF
D gene: NA; V gene: TRBV3-1; clone size: NA; CDR3 length: 13; J gene: TRBJ1-2; CDR3 DNA: TGTGCCAGCAGCCAAACAAGTAACTATGGCTACACCTTC; CDR3 protein: CASSQTSNYGYTF
D gene: TRBD1; V gene: TRBV24-1; clone size: NA; CDR3 length: 16; J gene: TRBJ2-3; CDR3 DNA: TGTGCCACCAGTGACCGGGACAGGGGGCGGACAGATACGCAGTATTTT; CDR3 protein: CATSDRDRGRTDTQYF
D gene: NA; V gene: TRBV29-1; clone size: few; CDR3 length: 13; J gene: TRBJ2-1; CDR3 DNA: TGCAGCGTTGGCCTAGGAACCTACAATGAGCAGTTCTTC; CDR3 protein: CSVGLGTYNEQFF
D gene: TRBD2; V gene: TRBV20-1; clone size: few; CDR3 length: 14; J gene: TRBJ2-7; CDR3 DNA: TGCAGTGCTAGCGCCACCCGACTAGCTACCGAGCAGTACTTC; CDR3 protein: CSASATRLATEQYF
D gene: TRBD2; V gene: TRBV12-3/TRBV12-4; clone size: NA; CDR3 length: 16; J gene: TRBJ2-1; CDR3 DNA: TGTGCCAGCAGTTTCCCCATCGGGAGGGCCTCCAATGAGCAGTTCTTC; CDR3 protein: CASSFPIGRASNEQFF
D gene: TRBD1; V gene: TRBV6-4; clone size: NA; CDR3 length: 22; J gene: TRBJ1-2; CDR3 DNA: TGTGCCAGCAGTCCATCTCCAACATTAGGCCGGGACAGGAAGAGTATGAGGGATGGCTACACCTTC; CDR3 protein: CASSPSPTLGRDRKSMRDGYTF
D gene: NA; V gene: TRBV12-3/TRBV12-4; clone size: many; CDR3 length: 10; J gene: TRBJ2-2; CDR3 DNA: TGTGCCACTGGTACCGGGGAGCTGTTTTTT; CDR3 protein: CATGTGELFF
D gene: NA; V gene: TRBV12-3/TRBV12-4; clone size: few; CDR3 length: 13; J gene: TRBJ2-1; CDR3 DNA: TGTGCCAGCAGGACGGACAATGACAATGAGCAGTTCTTC; CDR3 protein: CASRTDNDNEQFF
D gene: NA; V gene: TRBV2; clone size: many; CDR3 length: 14; J gene: TRBJ1-1; CDR3 DNA: TGTGCCAGCAGGGGGCTGGTTCGGCTCACTGAAGCTTTCTTT; CDR3 protein: CASRGLVRLTEAFF
D gene: NA; V gene: TRBV24-1; clone size: NA; CDR3 length: 16; J gene: TRBJ2-2; CDR3 DNA: TGTGCCACCAGTGATTTGCGAGGGGACGGCACCGGGGAGCTGTTTTTT; CDR3 protein: CATSDLRGDGTGELFF
D gene: TRBD2; V gene: TRBV20-1; clone size: few; CDR3 length: 15; J gene: TRBJ2-5; CDR3 DNA: TGCAGTGCTGGCGTCGGGACTAGTAATAAAGAGACCCAGTACTTC; CDR3 protein: CSAGVGTSNKETQYF
D gene: NA; V gene: TRBV9; clone size: NA; CDR3 length: 11; J gene: TRBJ1-2; CDR3 DNA: TGTGCCAGCAGCGTCAACTATGGCTACACCTTC; CDR3 protein: CASSVNYGYTF
D gene: NA; V gene: TRBV28; clone size: NA; CDR3 length: 14; J gene: TRBJ2-7; CDR3 DNA: TGTGCCAGCAGTTTACCGCAGGGATCCTACGAGCAGTACTTC; CDR3 protein: CASSLPQGSYEQYF
D gene: NA; V gene: TRBV28; clone size: NA; CDR3 length: 15; J gene: TRBJ2-6; CDR3 DNA: TGTGCCAGCAGTTTATGGATCTCTGGGGCCAACGGCCTGACTTTC; CDR3 protein: CASSLWISGANGLTF
D gene: NA; V gene: TRBV9; clone size: few; CDR3 length: 15; J gene: TRBJ2-5; CDR3 DNA: TGTGCCAGCAGCGTAGCTCCATTAGCGGAAGAGACCCAGTACTTC; CDR3 protein: CASSVAPLAEETQYF
D gene: NA; V gene: TRBV29-1; clone size: NA; CDR3 length: 11; J gene: TRBJ1-2; CDR3 DNA: TGCAGCGTTTTTTCGACTCATGGCTACACCTTC; CDR3 protein: CSVFSTHGYTF
D gene: NA; V gene: TRBV7-6; clone size: many; CDR3 length: 16; J gene: TRBJ2-2; CDR3 DNA: TGTGCCAGCAGCTTAAGGACAGTATCGAACACCGGGGAGCTGTTTTTT; CDR3 protein: CASSLRTVSNTGELFF
D gene: NA; V gene: TRBV29-1; clone size: many; CDR3 length: 12; J gene: TRBJ2-2; CDR3 DNA: TGCAGCGTAGGACTTAACACCGGGGAGCTGTTTTTT; CDR3 protein: CSVGLNTGELFF
D gene: TRBD1; V gene: TRBV29-1; clone size: NA; CDR3 length: 13; J gene: TRBJ1-1; CDR3 DNA: TGCAGCGTGTCGGGACAGGGGGATGTCGAAGCTTTCTTT; CDR3 protein: CSVSGQGDVEAFF
D gene: TRBD2; V gene: TRBV20-1; clone size: NA; CDR3 length: 13; J gene: TRBJ2-3; CDR3 DNA: TGCAGCGGACTAGCGGGAGTGACAGATACGCAGTATTTT; CDR3 protein: CSGLAGVTDTQYF
D gene: TRBD1; V gene: TRBV28; clone size: NA; CDR3 length: 15; J gene: TRBJ1-4; CDR3 DNA: TGTGCCAGCAGCCAAGTGGGGACAGGGGGGGAAAAACTGTTTTTT; CDR3 protein: CASSQVGTGGEKLFF
D gene: NA; V gene: TRBV10-3; clone size: NA; CDR3 length: 15; J gene: TRBJ1-1; CDR3 DNA: TGTGCCATCAGTGAGTCAGGACAGATCAACACTGAAGCTTTCTTT; CDR3 protein: CAISESGQINTEAFF
D gene: TRBD1; V gene: TRBV20-1; clone size: few; CDR3 length: 13; J gene: TRBJ2-7; CDR3 DNA: TGCAGTGCGCACCGGGACAGGGTTGGCGAGCAGTACTTC; CDR3 protein: CSAHRDRVGEQYF
D gene: TRBD1; V gene: TRBV12-3/TRBV12-4; clone size: many; CDR3 length: 11; J gene: TRBJ2-1; CDR3 DNA: TGTGCCAGCAGTCTTGGGACAGGGAGGGTCTTC; CDR3 protein: CASSLGTGRVF
D gene: NA; V gene: TRBV5-1; clone size: NA; CDR3 length: 16; J gene: TRBJ2-3; CDR3 DNA: TGCGCCAGCAGCTTGAGCAGTGTGCTCGGGGCAGATACGCAGTATTTT; CDR3 protein: CASSLSSVLGADTQYF
D gene: NA; V gene: TRBV4-2; clone size: few; CDR3 length: 17; J gene: TRBJ1-1; CDR3 DNA: TGTGCCAGCAGCCAAGAGGTGGGGGTCGGCCTGAACACTGAAGCTTTCTTT; CDR3 protein: CASSQEVGVGLNTEAFF
D gene: NA; V gene: TRBV28; clone size: NA; CDR3 length: 11; J gene: TRBJ1-2; CDR3 DNA: TGTGCCACCCGGATCGGGGGGGTCTACACCTTC; CDR3 protein: CATRIGGVYTF